Each of the 9 T cell receptor beta chains below was sequenced from the same sample in a study of blood T cell repertoires in COVID-19. Sequenced by immunoSEQ multiplex PCR; TCRdb stores in-frame clones only, minus some. The table shows 150,000 to 200,000 clones, with just under 90% occurring only once. Sequences were obtained from peripheral blood. The source of these receptors is a man between 18 and 29 years old with active or convalescent COVID-19.

The sample holds one count of this clone. The chain employs TRBV7-2 and TRBJ2-3; 11 bases map to TRBD2. CDR1 is SGHTA, CDR2 FQGNSA, per germline. Trimming removed 5 bases from V and 5 bases from J; junction bases left unmatched: 3. The CDR3 is 14 amino acids. CDR3: CASSVSGGVDTQYF. As DNA, the CDR3 is TGTGCCAGCAGCGTTAGCGGGGGGGTAGATACGCAGTATTTT.

The chain carries TRBV6-2 or TRBV6-3 and TRBJ2-7; D remains ambiguous. The CDR3 has 12 residues. Germline values: CDR1 MNHEY, CDR2 SVGEGT. V lost 5 bases to trimming and J lost 3 bases, with 8 bases between them. CDR3 amino acids: CASSNIVYEQYF. CDR3 coding DNA: TGTGCCAGCAGTAATATAGTCTACGAGCAGTACTTC.

This chain connects TRBV5-6 to TRBJ2-2; D is possibly TRBD2 (5 bases). V dropped 1 base and J dropped 0 bases, with 7 bases sitting between them. CDR1 is SGHDT, CDR2 YYEEEE, per germline. The CDR3 runs 15 residues. Here the CDR3 reads CASSLIGANTGELFF. The CDR3 DNA sequence: TGTGCCAGCAGCTTGATCGGGGCGAACACCGGGGAGCTGTTTTTT. Supplemented by reference TRBV5-6 and TRBJ2-2, the full variable domain reads DAGVTQSPTHLIKTRGQQVTLRCSPKSGHDTVSWYQQALGQGPQFIFQYYEEEERQRGNFPDRFSGHQFPNYSSELNVNALLLGDSALYLCASSLIGANTGELFFGEGSRLTVL.

This clone is a singleton in its sample. The genes are TRBV24-1 and TRBJ2-3, with 9 bases lining up with TRBD1. The V gene's germline CDR1 is KGHDR and CDR2 SFDVKD. The CDR3 is made up of 17 amino acids. V trimming: 4 bases; J trimming: 3 bases; junction bases outside the gene matches: 10. CDR3 region: CATSDRTGTGRTDTQYF. The CDR3 DNA reads as TGTGCCACCAGTGACCGGACCGGGACAGGGAGGACAGATACGCAGTATTTT.

The chain links TRBV5-4 to TRBJ2-7; 10 bases are shared with TRBD1. The CDR3 contains 14 residues. Germline values: CDR1 SGHNT, CDR2 YYREEE (reference sequence). With 3 bases clipped from V and 2 bases from J, the junction kept 2 bases outside the gene matches. CDR3: CASSSTGGPYEQYF. The CDR3 bases are TGTGCCAGCAGCTCGACAGGGGGCCCCTACGAGCAGTACTTC.

This sequence joins TRBV5-4 and TRBJ2-2, with 9 positions matching TRBD1. This CDR3 is built from 18 residues. Germline CDR1 and CDR2: SGHNT and YYREEE (reference sequence). Losses at the gene ends were 4 bases for V and 5 bases for J; bases not matched to a gene: 15. CDR3 loop: CASSPPRGTGLGTGELFF. The CDR3 DNA reads as TGTGCCAGCAGCCCGCCTCGGGGGACAGGGCTAGGGACCGGGGAGCTGTTTTTT.

The V gene is TRBV14, the J gene TRBJ1-1; TRBD1 is a possible D gene (6 bases). The V gene's germline CDR1 is SGHDN and CDR2 FVKESK. The CDR3 covers 15 residues. V was cut by 1 base and J by 3 bases, with 12 bases left in between. DNA of the CDR3: TGTGCCAGCAGCCAAGGGGGGCCGGGGTACACTGAAGCTTTCTTT. Translated: CASSQGGPGYTEAFF.

The V and J genes are TRBV7-9 and TRBJ2-2, with TRBD1 as a possible D gene (7 bases). Germline V gene data show CDR1 as SEHNR and CDR2 as FQNEAQ (reference sequence). Trimming cost V 2 bases and J 2 bases, with 9 bases left between them. There are 15 residues in the CDR3. The CDR3 DNA follows: TGTGCCAGCAGCTTACAGGGGGGAAACACCGGGGAGCTGTTTTTT. Translated: CASSLQGGNTGELFF.

The count of this clone is one. The chain joins TRBV7-9 to TRBJ1-1; D remains unclear. This CDR3 is 17 amino acids long. Germline CDR1 is SEHNR and CDR2 is FQNEAQ (reference sequence). Between the trimmed V and J ends, which lost 3 bases and 4 bases, there was a span of 21 bases. Written as DNA, the CDR3 is TGTGCCAGCAGCTTTCTTGCCTCGGCGGCCGAGGGCACTGAAGCTTTCTTT. It is translated as CASSFLASAAEGTEAFF. Complete variable domain (other parts from reference TRBV7-9 and TRBJ1-1): DTGVSQNPRHKITKRGQNVTFRCDPISEHNRLYWYRQTLGQGPEFLTYFQNEAQLEKSRLLSDRFSAERPKGSFSTLEIQRTEQGDSAMYLCASSFLASAAEGTEAFFGQGTRLTVV.